The source of this TCR beta chain is a study of early T cells in non-severe SARS-CoV-2 infection. The CDR3 runs 13 residues. The ends were cut back, 4 bases at V and 3 bases at J, with 9 bases in the middle. Germline CDR1 is SGHTA and CDR2 is FQGNSA. Individual cDNA molecules carried attached unique molecular identifiers. In TCRdb, the 5' RACE reads were re-called with MiXCR into one record per CDR3 protein. The sample yields 25,000 to 35,000 distinct CDR3 sequences, approximately 7% seen once. This clonotype was found many times. This chain uses TRBV7-2 with TRBJ1-2; D gene ambiguous. The source material was whole blood. The sequence was obtained from an adult who was a healthcare worker with PCR-confirmed SARS-CoV-2 infection or an uninfected control (not recorded which). The CDR3 loop reads CASSSNRYYGYTF. DNA for the CDR3: TGTGCCAGCAGCTCTAACAGATACTATGGCTACACCTTC.